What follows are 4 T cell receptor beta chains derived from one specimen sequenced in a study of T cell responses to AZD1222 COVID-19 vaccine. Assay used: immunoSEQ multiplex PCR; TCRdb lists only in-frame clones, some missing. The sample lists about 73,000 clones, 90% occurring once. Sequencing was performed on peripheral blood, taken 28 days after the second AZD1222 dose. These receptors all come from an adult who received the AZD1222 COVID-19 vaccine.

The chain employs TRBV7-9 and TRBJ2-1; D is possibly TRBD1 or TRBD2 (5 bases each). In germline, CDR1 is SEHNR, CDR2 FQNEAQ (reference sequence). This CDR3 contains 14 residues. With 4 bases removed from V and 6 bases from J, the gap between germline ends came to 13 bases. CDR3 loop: CASSSNRGVNEQFF. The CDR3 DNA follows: TGTGCCAGCAGCTCCAATAGGGGAGTCAATGAGCAGTTCTTC.

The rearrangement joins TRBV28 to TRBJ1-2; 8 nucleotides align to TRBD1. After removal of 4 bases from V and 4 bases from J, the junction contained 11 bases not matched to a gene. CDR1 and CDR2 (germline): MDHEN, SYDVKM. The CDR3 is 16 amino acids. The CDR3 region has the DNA TGTGCCAGCAGTTCCTCCCTGGGACAGGTCCCCTATGGCTACACCTTC. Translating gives CASSSSLGQVPYGYTF.

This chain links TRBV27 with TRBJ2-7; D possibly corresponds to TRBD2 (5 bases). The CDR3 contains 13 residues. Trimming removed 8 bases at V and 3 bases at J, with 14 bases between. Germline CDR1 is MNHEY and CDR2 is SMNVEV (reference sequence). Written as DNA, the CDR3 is TGTGCCAGCTCGTCGAGGGCTAACTACGAGCAGTACTTC. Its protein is CASSSRANYEQYF.

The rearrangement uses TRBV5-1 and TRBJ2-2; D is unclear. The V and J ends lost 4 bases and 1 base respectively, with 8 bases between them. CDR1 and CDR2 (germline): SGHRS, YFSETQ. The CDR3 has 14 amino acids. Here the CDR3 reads CASSRTENTGELFF. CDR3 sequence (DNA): TGCGCCAGCAGCCGGACGGAGAACACCGGGGAGCTGTTTTTT.